This TCR beta chain was retrieved from a study of post-analysis software for immune sequencing data. General study findings and limits: There were a few TRBV segments more frequent in patients than controls, and TRBV5-6, TRBV5-1 and TRBV20-1 were among them. Significantly lower normalized Chao1 diversity was found in patients with multiple sclerosis relative to controls.

Unique molecular identifiers tagged the TCR beta cDNA libraries. T cells numbering roughly 1 to 10 million yielded some 520,000 cDNA molecules. TCRdb processed the PCR reads anew with MiXCR; each CDR3 protein has one entry. Here the sample spans 450,000 to 650,000 distinct CDR3 sequences, 44% being singletons. As for this clonotype: Its antigen is still unknown.

The CDR3 sequence is 17 residues long. Between the trimmed V and J ends, which lost 1 base and 0 bases, there was a span of 13 bases. Germline V gene data show CDR1 as SGHRS and CDR2 as YFSETQ. The specimen was blood. The sequence was collected from a girl under 18 with multiple sclerosis. The chain couples TRBV5-1 to TRBJ2-2, with a possible D match to TRBD1 (5 bases). CDR3 residues: CASSLNIAGPNTGELFF. In DNA form, the CDR3 reads TGCGCCAGCAGCTTGAATATCGCAGGGCCGAACACCGGGGAGCTGTTTTTT.